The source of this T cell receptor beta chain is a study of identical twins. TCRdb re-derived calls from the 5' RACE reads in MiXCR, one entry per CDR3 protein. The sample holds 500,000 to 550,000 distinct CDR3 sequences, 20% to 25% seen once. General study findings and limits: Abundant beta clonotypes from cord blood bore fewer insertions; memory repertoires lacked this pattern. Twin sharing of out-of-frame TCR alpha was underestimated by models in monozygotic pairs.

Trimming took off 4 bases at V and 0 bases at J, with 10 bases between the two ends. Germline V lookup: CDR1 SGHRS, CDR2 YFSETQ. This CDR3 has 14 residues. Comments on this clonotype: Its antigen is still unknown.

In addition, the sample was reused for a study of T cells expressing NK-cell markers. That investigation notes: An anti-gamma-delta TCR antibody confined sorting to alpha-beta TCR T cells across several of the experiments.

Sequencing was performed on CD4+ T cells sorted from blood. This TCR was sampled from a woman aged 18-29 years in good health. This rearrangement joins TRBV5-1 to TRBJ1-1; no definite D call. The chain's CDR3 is CASSLTQLNTEAFF. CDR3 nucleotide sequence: TGCGCCAGCAGCCTAACCCAGCTGAACACTGAAGCTTTCTTT.